This TCR beta chain was recorded in a study of T cells in localized non-small cell lung cancer (TCRdb year 2020). Regarding the research as a whole: Comparing tumors with uninvolved tumor-adjacent lungs, the study looked at the T cell repertoires of fewer than 250 patients with early-stage NSCLC. A mean age of around 66 years was recorded for the NSCLC patients, of whom 129 were male and some 99 were female. The cohort comprised some 240 treatment-naïve NSCLC patients with resected, localized lung tumors. The paper as a whole reports these results and caveats: Because the study design was exploratory, TCR variables were selected using unadjusted p-values without false-discovery rate correction. Uninvolved tumor-adjacent lung showed the highest T cell clonality, higher than tumor, which suggests more focused antigenic responses in the adjacent lung. A median of roughly 50 of the top 100 tumor clones turned up in the paired uninvolved adjacent lung, and 28 of those clones also ranked among the top 100 of that same adjacent lung. Higher blood T cell density associated with longer overall survival, while higher adjacent-lung clonality associated with shorter survival. Because multi-region tumor sequencing was not done, intratumor heterogeneity could not be ruled out.

At diagnosis, tumor, uninvolved tumor-adjacent lung and peripheral blood were collected and then preserved as a mix of FFPE and fresh-frozen material. For TCR repertoire profiling, the blood samples were analyzed as peripheral blood mononuclear cells. TCR beta CDR3 regions were sequenced from DNA using the immunoSEQ Assay. The authors processed their data as follows. T cell density was computed as TCR beta template counts normalized to usable DNA estimated by amplifying housekeeping genes. The preseqR package was used to estimate richness by extrapolating to 400,000 templates for PBMC samples and to 120,000 templates for tissue samples. Clonality was defined by subtracting Pielou's evenness from one. Tissue-enriched TCRs were identified by differential abundance testing using productive amino-acid clonotypes, minimum total count 5 and alpha 0.1. Repertoire overlap between compartments was quantified with the Jaccard Index and Morisita Overlap Index. GLIPH grouped TCR beta CDR3s together with public tetramer-defined viral CDR3s, and a viral motif had to include at least three viral sequences and show V-gene enrichment. TCRdb took this table from immuneACCESS and kept in-frame rearrangements with V and J called. Such tables lack part of the clones; where checked against another copy, unresolved V genes explain under half of the gap, and the rest is unexplained. V and J calls and clone size are those listed in that table; D and trimming were worked out from the DNA. The sample records fewer than 50,000 clones, roughly 85% of which are singletons. Around 6% of the sample belongs to the ten largest clones.

Germline trimming: 6 bases from V, 6 bases from J; junction bases outside gene matches: 15. The germline V gene encodes CDR1 SGHDT and CDR2 YYEEEE. The CDR3 holds 17 amino acids from the cysteine to the phenylalanine. The retained sequence is limited to the CDR3, 51 bases, with the frame set at the first base. Worth noting for this clone: It lacks a known antigen. No qualities accompany the bases; no much larger clone lies one base away.

The receptor's source is an older male donor with stage II lung adenocarcinoma. Sequencing used peripheral blood mononuclear cells, obtained before any cancer treatment. The chain joins TRBV5-6 to TRBJ2-7, and 13 bases in between align with TRBD2. The DNA is TGTGCCAGCATCAGACAGGGGTCCGGGACTAGCGGGACCGAGCAGTACTTC. The translation is CASIRQGSGTSGTEQYF. Where the CDR3 stops, the reference TRBV5-6 and TRBJ2-7 genes take over; the full variable domain is DAGVTQSPTHLIKTRGQQVTLRCSPKSGHDTVSWYQQALGQGPQFIFQYYEEEERQRGNFPDRFSGHQFPNYSSELNVNALLLGDSALYLCASIRQGSGTSGTEQYFGPGTRLTVT.